The following is a T cell receptor beta chain sequence with its context. RNA, at about 0.45 to 1 ug, was reverse transcribed with random hexamers. Multiplex PCR with immunoSEQ amplified the TCR beta CDR3 across 54 Vbeta and 13 Jbeta. TCRdb passed the immunoSEQ multiplex PCR reads through MiXCR, listing each CDR3 protein once. The repertoire holds hundreds of thousands of distinct CDR3 sequences, with about 94% as singletons. The sequenced target, TCR beta, came from blood CD8+ and CD4+ T cells. Negative isolation was used for CD8+ and CD4+ T cells, and FACS enrichment was applied to TEMRA cells. CDR3 length: 14 residues. Germline V gene sequence: CDR1 LGHDT, CDR2 YNNKEL (reference sequence). Trimming stripped 1 base from V and 6 bases from J, with 12 bases between. These data are taken from a study of CD8 T cells in Susac syndrome. The wider study: Among the Susac syndrome patients sequenced, five or six had active disease and under 10 were in remission.

The chain joins TRBV3-1 to TRBJ1-2; the D gene is possibly TRBD1 (5 bases). Sequencing was performed on CD4+ T cells from PBMCs. The clonotype comes from a human donor with Susac syndrome. CDR3 sequence reads: CASSQGGGDDGYTF. In nucleotides, the CDR3 is TGTGCCAGCAGCCAAGGCGGAGGGGACGATGGCTACACCTTC.